This T cell receptor beta chain was recorded in a study of human T cells and chemical hapten exposure. The time point is: patch test 2, 6 weeks after DPC sensitization. As for treatment: therapeutic diphenylcyclopropenone sensitization with weekly scalp DPC. The V gene's germline CDR1 is SEHNR and CDR2 FQNEAQ (reference sequence). The CDR3 has 19 amino acids. V lost 5 bases and J lost 0; bases outside the gene matches: 13. There are many counts of this clonotype. From the RACE reads, TCRdb called clonotypes with MiXCR, one entry per CDR3 protein. Among 95,000 or so distinct CDR3 sequences, 9.5% to 12% were seen once, and the ten largest hold 3.2%.

The origin of this receptor is a woman between 35 and 50 years old with alopecia areata. Some clones in this sample may be carry-over from other donors' samples. This chain joins TRBV7-9 and TRBJ2-6; TRBD1 matches at 7 bases. Specimen: whole blood, collected in connection with sensitization to the hapten diphenylcyclopropenone (DPC). CDR3 residues: CASSPGRGQWSSGANVLTF. The CDR3 region has the DNA TGTGCCAGCAGCCCAGGCAGGGGACAGTGGTCCTCTGGGGCCAACGTCCTGACTTTC.